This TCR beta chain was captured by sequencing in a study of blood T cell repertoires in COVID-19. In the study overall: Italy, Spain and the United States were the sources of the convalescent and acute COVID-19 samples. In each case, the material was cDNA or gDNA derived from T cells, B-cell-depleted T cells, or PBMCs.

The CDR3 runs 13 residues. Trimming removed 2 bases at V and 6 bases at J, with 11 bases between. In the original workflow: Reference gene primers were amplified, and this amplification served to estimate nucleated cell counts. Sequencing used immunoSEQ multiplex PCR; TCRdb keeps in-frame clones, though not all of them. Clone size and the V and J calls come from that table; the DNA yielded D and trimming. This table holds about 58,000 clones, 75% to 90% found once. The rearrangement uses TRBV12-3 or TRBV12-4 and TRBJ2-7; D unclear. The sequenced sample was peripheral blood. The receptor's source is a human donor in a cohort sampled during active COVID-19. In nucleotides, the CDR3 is TGTGCCAGCAGTTTAATGTCAGGATTCGAGCAGTACTTC. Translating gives CASSLMSGFEQYF.